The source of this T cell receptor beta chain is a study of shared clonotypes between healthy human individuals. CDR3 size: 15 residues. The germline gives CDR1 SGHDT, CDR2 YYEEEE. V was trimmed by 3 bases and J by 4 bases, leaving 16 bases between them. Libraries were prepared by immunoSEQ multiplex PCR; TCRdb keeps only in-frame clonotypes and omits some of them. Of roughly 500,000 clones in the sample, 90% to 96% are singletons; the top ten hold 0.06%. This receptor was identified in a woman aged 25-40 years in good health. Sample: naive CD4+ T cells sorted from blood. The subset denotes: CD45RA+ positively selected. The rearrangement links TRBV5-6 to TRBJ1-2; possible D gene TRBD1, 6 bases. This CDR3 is CASSWGAPSSYGYTF. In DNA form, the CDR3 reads TGTGCCAGCAGCTGGGGGGCCCCCAGCAGCTATGGCTACACCTTC.